The text below deals with one T cell receptor beta chain. This sample stems from a study of cytomegalovirus exposure and HLA in healthy donors. Use of 60 Vbeta and 13 Jbeta primers characterized the PCR. Clones were sequenced by immunoSEQ multiplex PCR, and TCRdb holds only the in-frame ones, with some missing. The data hold roughly 200,000 clones, with 78% observed a single time. The TCR sequence derives from a female donor in good health and CMV-seronegative. The source material was PBMCs.

The DNA of the CDR3 is TGTGCTAGTGGTTTGGGACAGCATAGCAATCAGCCCCAGCATTTT. Protein sequence: CASGLGQHSNQPQHF. The gene calls are TRBV12-5 and TRBJ1-5; TRBD1 is a possible D gene (5 bases). This CDR3 region has 15 residues. Per germline, CDR1 LGHNT and CDR2 FRNRAP. The V end was cut by 1 base, the J end by 0 bases, with 7 bases between. The complete variable domain, with remaining parts taken from reference TRBV12-5 and TRBJ1-5, reads DARVTQTPRHKVTEMGQEVTMRCQPILGHNTVFWYRQTMMQGLELLAYFRNRAPLDDSGMPKDRFSAEMPDATLATLKIQPSEPRDSAVYFCASGLGQHSNQPQHFGDGTRLSIL.